The source of this T cell receptor (beta chain) is a study of radiotherapy plus CTLA-4 blockade in lung cancer. The repertoire was sequenced with immunoSEQ multiplex PCR; TCRdb's copy has only in-frame clones and lacks some. The data hold 30,000 to 40,000 clones, with under 85% observed a single time. The CDR3 is made up of 17 amino acids. Germline lookup yields CDR1 SGHVS and CDR2 FQNEAQ. Trimming cost V 5 bases and J 7 bases; bases outside gene matches: 16. The source material was peripheral blood, sampled from a patient treated with radiotherapy plus ipilimumab. This clonotype was sampled from a human donor with non-small cell lung cancer whose response to radiotherapy plus ipilimumab could not be evaluated. The rearrangement links TRBV7-8 to TRBJ2-7, with 11 bases matching TRBD2. The CDR3 sequence is CASSPGLAGGLRLEQYF. As DNA, the CDR3 is TGTGCCAGCAGCCCAGGACTAGCGGGTGGACTACGTCTGGAGCAGTACTTC.